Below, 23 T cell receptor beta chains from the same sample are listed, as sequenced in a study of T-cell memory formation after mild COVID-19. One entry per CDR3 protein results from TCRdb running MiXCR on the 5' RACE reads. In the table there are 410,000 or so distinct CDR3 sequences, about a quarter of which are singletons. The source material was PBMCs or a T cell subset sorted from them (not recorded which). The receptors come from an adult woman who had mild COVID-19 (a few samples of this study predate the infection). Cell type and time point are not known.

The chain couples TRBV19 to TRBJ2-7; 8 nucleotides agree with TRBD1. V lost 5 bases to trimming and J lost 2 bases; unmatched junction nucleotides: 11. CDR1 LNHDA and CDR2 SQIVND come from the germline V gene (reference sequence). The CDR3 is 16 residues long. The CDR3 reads CASSLLTGAKTYEQYF. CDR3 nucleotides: TGTGCCAGTAGTTTGTTGACAGGGGCAAAAACCTACGAGCAGTACTTC.

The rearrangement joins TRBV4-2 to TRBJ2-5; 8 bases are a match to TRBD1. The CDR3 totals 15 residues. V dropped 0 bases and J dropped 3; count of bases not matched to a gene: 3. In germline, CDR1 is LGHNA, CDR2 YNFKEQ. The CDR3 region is CASSQEGQAEETQYF. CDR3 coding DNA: TGTGCCAGCAGCCAAGAGGGACAGGCGGAAGAGACCCAGTACTTC.

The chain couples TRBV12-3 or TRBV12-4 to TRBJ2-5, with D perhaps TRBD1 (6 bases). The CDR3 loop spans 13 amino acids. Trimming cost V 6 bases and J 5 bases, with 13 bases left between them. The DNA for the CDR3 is TGTGCCAGCAGCAGGGGACGCTCGGAGACCCAGTACTTC. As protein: CASSRGRSETQYF.

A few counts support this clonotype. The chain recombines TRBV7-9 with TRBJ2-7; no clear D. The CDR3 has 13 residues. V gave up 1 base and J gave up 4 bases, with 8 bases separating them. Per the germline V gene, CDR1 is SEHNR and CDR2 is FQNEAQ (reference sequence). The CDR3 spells CASSLVGWYEQYF. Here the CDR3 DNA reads TGTGCCAGCAGCTTAGTCGGGTGGTACGAGCAGTACTTC.

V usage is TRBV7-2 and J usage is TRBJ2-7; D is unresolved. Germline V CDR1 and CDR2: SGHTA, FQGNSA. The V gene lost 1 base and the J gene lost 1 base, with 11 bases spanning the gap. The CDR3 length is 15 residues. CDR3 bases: TGTGCCAGCAGCTTAGGGCAGACGCGGTCCTACGAGCAGTACTTC. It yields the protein CASSLGQTRSYEQYF.

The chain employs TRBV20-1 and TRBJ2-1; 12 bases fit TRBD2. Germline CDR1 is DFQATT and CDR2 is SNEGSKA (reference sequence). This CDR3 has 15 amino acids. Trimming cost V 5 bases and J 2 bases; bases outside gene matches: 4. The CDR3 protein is CSAGLAGRPYNEQFF. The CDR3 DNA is TGCAGTGCTGGACTAGCGGGAAGGCCCTACAATGAGCAGTTCTTC.

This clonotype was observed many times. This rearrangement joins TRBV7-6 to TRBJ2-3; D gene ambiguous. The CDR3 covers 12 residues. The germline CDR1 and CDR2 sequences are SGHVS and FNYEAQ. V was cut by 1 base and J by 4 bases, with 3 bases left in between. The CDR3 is CASSLESDTQYF. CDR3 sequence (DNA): TGTGCCAGCAGCTTAGAGTCAGATACGCAGTATTTT.

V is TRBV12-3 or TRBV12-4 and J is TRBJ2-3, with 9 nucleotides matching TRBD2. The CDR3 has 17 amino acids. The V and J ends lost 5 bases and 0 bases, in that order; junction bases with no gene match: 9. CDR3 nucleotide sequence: TGTGCCAGCAGTCCTTGGGCTAGCGGGACTAGCACAGATACGCAGTATTTT. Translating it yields CASSPWASGTSTDTQYF.

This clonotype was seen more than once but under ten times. The chain's CDR3 is CASRLAGALGEQYF. CDR3 sequence (DNA): TGTGCCAGCCGACTAGCGGGAGCACTGGGGGAGCAGTACTTC. The chain joins TRBV12-3 or TRBV12-4 to TRBJ2-7, with 12 bases identical to TRBD2. J lost 7 bases, V lost 8 bases, and 9 bases had no gene match. The CDR3 has 14 amino acids.

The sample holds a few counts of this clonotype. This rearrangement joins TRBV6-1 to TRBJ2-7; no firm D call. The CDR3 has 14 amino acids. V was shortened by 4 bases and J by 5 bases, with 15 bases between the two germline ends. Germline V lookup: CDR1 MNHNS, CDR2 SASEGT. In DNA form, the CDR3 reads TGTGCCAGCAGTGTAGAAACATCATCCCACGAGCAGTACTTC. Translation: CASSVETSSHEQYF.

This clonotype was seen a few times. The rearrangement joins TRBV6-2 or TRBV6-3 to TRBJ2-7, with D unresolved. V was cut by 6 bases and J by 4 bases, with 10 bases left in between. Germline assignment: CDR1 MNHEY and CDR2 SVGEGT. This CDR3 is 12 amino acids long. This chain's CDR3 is CASSPRWYEQYF. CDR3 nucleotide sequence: TGTGCCAGCAGCCCGCGTTGGTACGAGCAGTACTTC.

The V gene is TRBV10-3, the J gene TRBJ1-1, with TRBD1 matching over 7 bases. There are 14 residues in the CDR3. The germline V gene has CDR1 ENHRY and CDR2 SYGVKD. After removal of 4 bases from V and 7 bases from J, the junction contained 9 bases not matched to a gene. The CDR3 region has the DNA TGTGCCATCAGTGCGGGACAGTTCTCCTTTGAAGCTTTCTTT. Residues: CAISAGQFSFEAFF.

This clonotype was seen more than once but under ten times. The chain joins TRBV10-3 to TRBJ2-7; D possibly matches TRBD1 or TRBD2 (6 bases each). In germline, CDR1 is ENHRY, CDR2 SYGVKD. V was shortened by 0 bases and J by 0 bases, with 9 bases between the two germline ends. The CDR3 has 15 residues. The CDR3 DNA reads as TGTGCCATCAGTGAGTCTGGGGGGCACTCCTACGAGCAGTACTTC. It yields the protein CAISESGGHSYEQYF.

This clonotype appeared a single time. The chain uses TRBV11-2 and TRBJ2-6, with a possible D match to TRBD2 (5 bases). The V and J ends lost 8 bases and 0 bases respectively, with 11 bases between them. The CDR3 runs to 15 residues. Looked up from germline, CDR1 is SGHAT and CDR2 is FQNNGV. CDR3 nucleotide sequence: TGTGCCAGCGTAGAGGGTTTCTCTGGGGCCAACGTCCTGACTTTC. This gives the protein CASVEGFSGANVLTF.

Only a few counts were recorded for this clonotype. CDR3 sequence (DNA): TGTGCCAGCAGCCTTAGCGGGAGGAGAGATACGCAGTATTTT. This codes for CASSLSGRRDTQYF. The rearrangement uses TRBV7-2 and TRBJ2-3; TRBD2 matches at 10 bases. This CDR3 spans 14 amino acids. Per germline, CDR1 SGHTA and CDR2 FQGNSA. J lost 5 bases, V lost 5 bases, and 4 bases had no gene match. Filled out from reference TRBV7-2 and TRBJ2-3, the complete variable domain reads GAGVSQSPSNKVTEKGKDVELRCDPISGHTALYWYRQSLGQGLEFLIYFQGNSAPDKSGLPSDRFSAERTGGSVSTLTIQRTQQEDSAVYLCASSLSGRRDTQYFGPGTRLTVL.

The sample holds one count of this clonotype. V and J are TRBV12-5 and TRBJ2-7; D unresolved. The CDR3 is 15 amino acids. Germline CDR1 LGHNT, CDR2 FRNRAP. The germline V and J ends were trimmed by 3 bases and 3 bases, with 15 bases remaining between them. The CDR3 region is CASGLKPSYYYEQYF. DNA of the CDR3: TGTGCTAGTGGTTTAAAACCATCGTACTACTACGAGCAGTACTTC.

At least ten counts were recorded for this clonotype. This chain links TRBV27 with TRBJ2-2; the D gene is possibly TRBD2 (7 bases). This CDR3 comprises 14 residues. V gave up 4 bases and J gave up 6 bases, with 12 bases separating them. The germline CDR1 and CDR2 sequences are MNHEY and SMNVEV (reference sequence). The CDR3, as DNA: TGTGCCAGCAGTTACGGGGGGCCTTCCGGGGAGCTGTTTTTT. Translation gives CASSYGGPSGELFF.

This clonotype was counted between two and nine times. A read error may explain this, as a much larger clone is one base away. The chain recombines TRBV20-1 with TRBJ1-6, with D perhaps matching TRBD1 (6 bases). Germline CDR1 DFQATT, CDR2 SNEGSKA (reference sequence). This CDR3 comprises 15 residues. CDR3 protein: CSAREGGAYKSPLHF. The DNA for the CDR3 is TGCAGTGCTAGAGAGGGGGGCGCGTATAAGTCACCCCTCCACTTT.

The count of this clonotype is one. The CDR3 DNA is TGCAGTGCTAGACTAAACCGGGACAGGGGTCAGCCCCAGCATTTT. The encoded protein is CSARLNRDRGQPQHF. This rearrangement joins TRBV20-1 to TRBJ1-5; 10 positions match TRBD1. CDR1 is DFQATT and CDR2 is SNEGSKA in the germline V gene (reference sequence). J gave up 6 bases and V 2 bases, and 7 bases lay outside the gene matches. The CDR3 extends over 15 amino acids.

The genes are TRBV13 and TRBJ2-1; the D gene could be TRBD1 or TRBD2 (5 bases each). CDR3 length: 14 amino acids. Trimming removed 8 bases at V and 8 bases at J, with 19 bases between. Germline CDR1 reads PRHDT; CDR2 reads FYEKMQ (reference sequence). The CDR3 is CASGVRDHWHEQFF. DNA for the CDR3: TGTGCCAGCGGTGTAAGGGACCACTGGCATGAGCAGTTCTTC.

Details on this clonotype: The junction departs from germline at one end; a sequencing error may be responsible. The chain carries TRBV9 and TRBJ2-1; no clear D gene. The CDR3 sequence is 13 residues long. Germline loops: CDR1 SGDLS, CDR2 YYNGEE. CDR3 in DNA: TGTGCCAGCAGCTTACGACCTGTTAATGGGCAGTTCTTC. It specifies CASSLRPVNGQFF.

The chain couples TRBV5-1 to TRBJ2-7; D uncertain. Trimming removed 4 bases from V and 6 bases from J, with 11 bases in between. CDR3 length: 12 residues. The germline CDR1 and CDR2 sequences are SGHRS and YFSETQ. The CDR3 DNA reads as TGCGCCAGCAGCCGCGCCCGAGGCGAGCAGTACTTC. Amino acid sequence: CASSRARGEQYF.

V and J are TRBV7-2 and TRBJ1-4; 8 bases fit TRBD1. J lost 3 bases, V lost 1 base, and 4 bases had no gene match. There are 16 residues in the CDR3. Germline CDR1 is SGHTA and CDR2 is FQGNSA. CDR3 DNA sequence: TGTGCCAGCAGCTTAGGGACAGGGTGGGCTAATGAAAAACTGTTTTTT. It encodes CASSLGTGWANEKLFF.